The clone carrying this TCR beta chain occurred a few times. Its antigen is undetermined. These data come from a study of identical twins. V was clipped by 0 bases and J by 3 bases; unmatched bases: 8. This CDR3 comprises 16 residues. Looked up from germline, CDR1 is SEHNR and CDR2 is FQNEAQ (reference sequence). Findings of the study overall: Zero-insertion results could be subject to partial confounding by invariant MAIT and iNKT cells. Twin sharing of out-of-frame TCR alpha was underestimated by models in monozygotic pairs.

Via MiXCR, TCRdb re-called the 5' RACE reads, giving one row per CDR3 protein. The sample consists of 650,000 to 750,000 distinct CDR3 sequences, around 21% of them appearing once. This same sample was also part of a study on T cells expressing NK-cell markers. That work states: NKG2C+ dominant clonotype frequencies in 5 or 6 donors were about 1.0-7.5% of CD8+ T cells. Topping the CD3+CD56-NKG2C+ fraction as well were these clonotypes, in a few donors.

Sequenced sample: PBMCs. V and J are TRBV7-9 and TRBJ2-7; 7 nucleotides line up with TRBD1. The TCR comes from a young woman in good health. CDR3 amino acids: CASSLARTGGNYEQYF. CDR3 sequence (DNA): TGTGCCAGCAGCTTAGCCCGGACAGGAGGAAACTACGAGCAGTACTTC.